The 8 T cell receptor beta chains in this list originate from one sample, sequenced in a study of T cells in tuberculosis. Some clones are missing from TCRdb's copy, which holds only in-frame ones; the method was immunoSEQ multiplex PCR. The table has tens of thousands of clones, 70% to 85% seen once. The time point was: new active TB diagnosis, blood taken before or within 7 days of starting treatment. Material: PBMCs, obtained at tuberculosis diagnosis. The receptors here all came from an adult with tuberculosis.

This clone was seen more than once but under ten times. The genes are TRBV7-9 and TRBJ2-7; D is possibly TRBD1 (5 bases). CDR3 length: 11 residues. The germline V gene encodes CDR1 SEHNR and CDR2 FQNEAQ (reference sequence). The V end lost 3 bases, the J end lost 6 bases, and 6 bases lay between the germline ends. The CDR3 is CASSLGPEQYF. CDR3 nucleotides: TGTGCCAGCAGCTTGGGGCCCGAGCAGTACTTC. The entire variable domain, with the rest obtained from reference TRBV7-9 and TRBJ2-7, is as follows: DTGVSQNPRHKITKRGQNVTFRCDPISEHNRLYWYRQTLGQGPEFLTYFQNEAQLEKSRLLSDRFSAERPKGSFSTLEIQRTEQGDSAMYLCASSLGPEQYFGPGTRLTVT.

This clone is deemed large. The chain is built from TRBV5-1 and TRBJ2-7; D gene ambiguous. The CDR3 is made up of 15 amino acids. V lost 0 bases, J lost 0 bases, and 10 bases lay in between. Germline V gene data show CDR1 as SGHRS and CDR2 as YFSETQ. This CDR3 reads CASSLVELNSYEQYF. As DNA, the CDR3 is TGCGCCAGCAGCTTGGTCGAACTTAACTCCTACGAGCAGTACTTC. Looking up the rest from reference TRBV5-1 and TRBJ2-7 gives the full variable domain: KAGVTQTPRYLIKTRGQQVTLSCSPISGHRSVSWYQQTPGQGLQFLFEYFSETQRNKGNFPGRFSGRQFSNSRSEMNVSTLELGDSALYLCASSLVELNSYEQYFGPGTRLTVT.

The gene calls are TRBV6-6 and TRBJ2-5; 8 positions match TRBD1. Germline V gene sequence: CDR1 MNHNY, CDR2 SVGAGI (reference sequence). The CDR3 extends over 13 amino acids. The ends lost 2 bases at V and 5 bases at J; junction bases unmatched: 1. The CDR3 reads CASSYGDRETQYF. Written as DNA, the CDR3 is TGTGCCAGCAGTTACGGGGACAGGGAGACCCAGTACTTC.

The J gene is TRBJ2-2, the V gene TRBV7-8; D not resolved. The CDR3 is 12 residues long. The ends were cut back, 5 bases at V and 4 bases at J, with 5 bases in the middle. Germline V gives CDR1 SGHVS, CDR2 FQNEAQ. This CDR3 reads CASSHGTGELFF. CDR3 nucleotide sequence: TGTGCCAGCAGCCACGGCACCGGGGAGCTGTTTTTT.

This chain links TRBV4-3 with TRBJ1-2, with D possibly TRBD1 on 6 matching bases. CDR3 length equals 18 residues. Deletions cut 1 base from V and 7 bases from J, with 25 bases between. The germline gives CDR1 LGHNA, CDR2 YSLEER. CDR3 coding DNA: TGCGCCAGCAGCCAAGTTAGTGGGCGACAGGTCGGAGGATCTGGCTACACCTTC. Translating gives CASSQVSGRQVGGSGYTF.

The rearrangement links TRBV2 to TRBJ1-1, with D unclear. This CDR3 spans 11 amino acids. Trimming removed 7 bases at V and 13 bases at J, with 16 bases between. Germline V gene lookup returns CDR1 SNHLY and CDR2 FYNNEI. CDR3: CASKETTEGFF. CDR3 bases: TGTGCCAGCAAAGAAACAACCGAGGGTTTCTTT.

The chain employs TRBV18 and TRBJ1-2, with 10 nucleotides matching TRBD1. The CDR3 consists of 13 residues. Germline V lookup: CDR1 KGHSH, CDR2 LQKENI. The J segment lost 8 bases and the V segment lost 2 bases, leaving 2 bases of the junction unmatched. The CDR3 DNA reads TGTGCCAGCTCACCAGGACAGGGGGACGGCTACACCTTC. As protein: CASSPGQGDGYTF.

This chain uses TRBV5-1 with TRBJ1-6; D is ambiguous. In germline, CDR1 is SGHRS, CDR2 YFSETQ. CDR3 length: 13 residues. Trimming shortened V by 0 bases and J by 14 bases, and 12 bases separated the two germline ends. CDR3 sequence reads: CASSLVSPPALHF. CDR3 DNA: TGCGCCAGCAGCTTGGTCAGTCCGCCTGCCCTCCACTTT.